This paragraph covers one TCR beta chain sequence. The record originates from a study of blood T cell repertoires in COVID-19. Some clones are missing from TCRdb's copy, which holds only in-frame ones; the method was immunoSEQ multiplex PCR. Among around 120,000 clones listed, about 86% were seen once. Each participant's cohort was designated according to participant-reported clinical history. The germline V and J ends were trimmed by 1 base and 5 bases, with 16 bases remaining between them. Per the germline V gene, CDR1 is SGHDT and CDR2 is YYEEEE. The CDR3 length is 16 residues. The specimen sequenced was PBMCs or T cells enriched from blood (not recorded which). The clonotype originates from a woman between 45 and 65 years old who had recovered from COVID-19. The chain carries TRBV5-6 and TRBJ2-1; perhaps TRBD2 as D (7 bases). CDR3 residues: CASSLSGWRGHNEQFF. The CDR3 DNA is TGTGCCAGCAGCTTGTCGGGCTGGCGGGGGCACAATGAGCAGTTCTTC.